Described below is a single T cell receptor (beta chain) sequence and its context. Its antigen remains unknown. The sample belongs to a study of shared clonotypes between healthy human individuals. Study-level findings and limits: Clonotype sharing among donors likely depends on sequencing depth. Sample collection involved blood only; tissue repertoires are likely different.

Those who donated were healthy HIV-negative adults, with no recent acute infections or vaccinations reported. When replicate PCRs were run on unsorted PBMC, they used 300 ng DNA, 25,000 to 35,000 T cell genomes. Measured with immunoSEQ multiplex PCR; TCRdb has only the in-frame clones, and not every one. The sample records hundreds of thousands of clones, around three quarters being singletons. With 6 bases removed from V and 1 base from J, the gap between germline ends came to 12 bases. The CDR3 is 14 residues long. The germline CDR1 and CDR2 sequences are LNHDA and SQIVND (reference sequence). The sequence was collected from a woman aged 35 to 49 in good health. Some clones in this sample may be carry-over from other donors' samples. This chain joins TRBV19 and TRBJ1-1; a weak D match, TRBD1 (5 bases). Sequencing was performed on PBMCs. CDR3 sequence: CASRWGTTNTEAFF. CDR3 nucleotide sequence: TGTGCCAGTAGATGGGGGACTACGAACACTGAAGCTTTCTTT.